Listed below are T cell receptor beta chains from one sample, sequenced in a study of a mutant IDH1 vaccine in newly diagnosed glioma. These receptors' targets are unknown. The table came from immunoSEQ multiplex PCR; TCRdb's copy has only in-frame clones and leaves some out. The repertoire holds approximately 110,000 clones, with about 90% as singletons. Source: PBMCs, taken from a glioma patient whose treatment included an IDH1 peptide vaccine. These receptors came from a woman in her 50s with glioma. The CDR3 runs from the conserved cysteine through the conserved F or W. Fields, in order: clone size, V gene, D gene, CDR3 length, J gene, CDR3 protein, CDR3 DNA. A D gene is named only where the DNA matches it firmly. Rows give clone size only sometimes, using once, few, many, or a class for an expanded clone.

>NA|TRBV7-9|NA|13|TRBJ2-7
CASSPRSDYEQYF
TGTGCCAGCAGCCCCAGGTCGGACTACGAGCAGTACTTC
>NA|TRBV27|NA|10|TRBJ2-3
CASSLSPQYF
TGTGCCAGCAGTTTATCGCCGCAGTATTTT
>NA|TRBV7-9|TRBD2|15|TRBJ2-7
CASSPGGAGVYEQYF
TGTGCCAGCAGCCCCGGTGGAGCGGGAGTCTACGAGCAGTACTTC
>NA|TRBV6-6|NA|16|TRBJ2-7
CASSYSRLRPGHEQYF
TGTGCCAGCAGTTACTCGAGGCTCAGGCCCGGGCACGAGCAGTACTTC
>NA|TRBV2|NA|11|TRBJ1-1
CASSELADSLF
TGTGCCAGCAGTGAATTGGCGGACTCTCTCTTT
>few|TRBV6-6|NA|14|TRBJ2-7
CASGGTDRAYEQYF
TGTGCCAGCGGAGGGACAGACAGGGCATACGAGCAGTACTTC
>NA|TRBV6-5|NA|15|TRBJ1-6
CASSPLEGWNSPLHF
TGTGCCAGCAGTCCCCTGGAGGGGTGGAATTCACCCCTCCACTTT
>NA|TRBV25-1|NA|15|TRBJ1-1
CASSDHRLLNTEAFF
TGTGCCAGCAGTGATCACAGACTTCTGAACACTGAAGCTTTCTTT
>NA|TRBV14|TRBD2|18|TRBJ2-5
CASSQRRAGGRGVETQYF
TGTGCCAGCAGCCAACGCCGGGCTGGCGGGAGGGGTGTGGAGACCCAGTACTTC
>NA|TRBV5-1|TRBD2|17|TRBJ2-1
CASSFHLGTSVYNEQFF
TGCGCCAGCAGCTTCCATTTAGGGACTAGCGTTTACAATGAGCAGTTCTTC
>NA|TRBV28|NA|16|TRBJ1-5
CASSPPGVNSNQPQHF
TGTGCCAGCAGTCCCCCTGGGGTTAATAGCAATCAGCCCCAGCATTTT
>NA|TRBV7-9|NA|19|TRBJ2-2
CASSLGIPRQDTNTGELFF
TGTGCCAGCAGCTTAGGGATTCCGAGACAGGACACGAACACCGGGGAGCTGTTTTTT
>NA|TRBV5-6|TRBD2|17|TRBJ2-3
CASSSLGLAESTDTQYF
TGTGCCAGCAGCTCCCTCGGACTAGCGGAAAGCACAGATACGCAGTATTTT
>NA|TRBV14|NA|16|TRBJ1-1
CASSQDWAGLSTEAFF
TGTGCCAGCAGCCAAGATTGGGCAGGACTGAGCACTGAAGCTTTCTTT
>NA|TRBV4-1|NA|16|TRBJ2-1
CASSQDPTRSYNEQFF
TGCGCCAGCAGCCAAGATCCCACCCGCTCCTACAATGAGCAGTTCTTC
>NA|TRBV9|NA|15|TRBJ2-1
CASSSLSGIHNEQFF
TGTGCCAGCAGCTCTCTGTCTGGCATTCACAATGAGCAGTTCTTC
>NA|TRBV5-1|TRBD2|16|TRBJ2-5
CASSSGLAVYQETQYF
TGCGCCAGCAGCTCGGGACTAGCGGTGTACCAAGAGACCCAGTACTTC
>NA|TRBV7-9|TRBD2|16|TRBJ2-7
CASSGGTSGLSYEQYF
TGTGCCAGCAGCGGAGGGACTAGCGGGCTTTCCTACGAGCAGTACTTC
>few|TRBV29-1|NA|12|TRBJ2-1
CSVKGGSNEQFF
TGCAGCGTCAAAGGGGGATCCAATGAGCAGTTCTTC
>NA|TRBV7-2|NA|17|TRBJ2-7
CASSFYRQDGSWYEQYF
TGTGCCAGCAGCTTCTACCGACAGGATGGGTCTTGGTACGAGCAGTACTTC
>NA|TRBV9|TRBD2|14|TRBJ2-1
CASTPGLAGNEQFF
TGTGCCAGCACGCCGGGACTAGCGGGAAATGAGCAGTTCTTC
>NA|TRBV5-8|NA|12|TRBJ2-7
CASSLADLEQYF
TGTGCCAGCAGCTTGGCAGACCTGGAGCAGTACTTC
>NA|TRBV6-6|NA|14|TRBJ2-5
CASSWRGPQETQYF
TGTGCCAGCAGCTGGCGTGGCCCCCAAGAGACCCAGTACTTC
>NA|TRBV7-3|NA|13|TRBJ1-1
CASSPPQSTEAFF
TGTGCCAGCAGCCCCCCCCAGTCCACTGAAGCTTTCTTT
>NA|TRBV5-4|NA|14|TRBJ2-5
CASSLRGAGETQYF
TGTGCCAGCAGCTTGAGGGGGGCCGGGGAGACCCAGTACTTC
>NA|TRBV11-2|NA|14|TRBJ2-3
CASSHGRGTDTQYF
TGTGCCAGCAGCCACGGCAGAGGCACAGATACGCAGTATTTT
>NA|TRBV27|NA|15|TRBJ1-1
CASSLSQAGGTEAFF
TGTGCCAGCAGCTTATCACAAGCCGGGGGCACTGAAGCTTTCTTT
>once|TRBV11-3|NA|15|TRBJ2-3
CASSLQRGKTDTQYF
TGTGCCAGCAGCCTTCAGCGAGGGAAGACAGATACGCAGTATTTT
>NA|TRBV15|TRBD1|14|TRBJ2-4
CATSLGQAKNIQYF
TGTGCCACCAGCTTGGGACAGGCTAAAAACATTCAGTACTTC
>NA|TRBV5-1|NA|16|TRBJ1-2
CASSFTGTYPNYGYTF
TGCGCCAGCAGCTTTACAGGGACCTACCCTAACTATGGCTACACCTTC
>NA|TRBV6-5|NA|14|TRBJ1-5
CASSYSGDSQPQHF
TGTGCCAGCAGTTACTCAGGGGATTCTCAGCCCCAGCATTTT
>few|TRBV29-1|TRBD1|14|TRBJ1-2
CSVEALDRGYGYTF
TGCAGCGTTGAAGCACTAGACAGGGGGTATGGCTACACCTTC
>NA|TRBV4-2|NA|13|TRBJ1-1
CASSQATNTEAFF
TGTGCCAGCAGCCAAGCTACGAACACTGAAGCTTTCTTT
>NA|TRBV7-9|TRBD2|15|TRBJ2-3
CASSVSGREPDTQYF
TGTGCCAGCAGCGTTAGCGGGAGGGAGCCAGATACGCAGTATTTT
>NA|TRBV11-2|NA|15|TRBJ2-3
CASSLERTGTDTQYF
TGTGCCAGCAGCTTAGAGCGTACGGGCACAGATACGCAGTATTTT
>NA|TRBV6-5|NA|14|TRBJ1-4
CASSSGEPNEKLFF
TGTGCCAGCAGTTCCGGGGAACCTAATGAAAAACTGTTTTTT
>NA|TRBV27|NA|14|TRBJ1-2
CASSFRGSGYGYTF
TGTGCCAGCAGTTTCAGGGGTTCGGGCTATGGCTACACCTTC
>NA|TRBV9|NA|15|TRBJ1-2
CASSVGGPGQHGYTF
TGTGCCAGCAGCGTAGGCGGCCCAGGGCAGCACGGCTACACCTTC
>NA|TRBV5-1|NA|15|TRBJ2-3
CASSLADYSTDTQYF
TGCGCCAGCAGCTTAGCGGATTATAGCACAGATACGCAGTATTTT
>NA|TRBV9|TRBD2|19|TRBJ2-3
CASSSEKTAGASSTDTQYF
TGTGCCAGCAGTTCTGAAAAAACAGCGGGAGCGTCTAGCACAGATACGCAGTATTTT
>NA|TRBV11-2|NA|16|TRBJ1-2
CASSLEGGLGNYGYTF
TGTGCCAGCAGCTTAGAGGGGGGGCTCGGAAACTATGGCTACACCTTC
>once|TRBV6-1|NA|14|TRBJ2-7
CASSEIVEGYEQYF
TGTGCCAGCAGTGAAATTGTGGAAGGGTACGAGCAGTACTTC
>NA|TRBV5-4|TRBD1|14|TRBJ2-7
CASSWGTGRSEQYF
TGTGCCAGCAGCTGGGGGACAGGGAGAAGTGAGCAGTACTTC
>NA|TRBV18|NA|17|TRBJ2-3
CASSPPIGIAELNTQYF
TGTGCCAGCTCACCACCGATTGGAATAGCCGAGTTGAATACGCAGTATTTT
>NA|TRBV19|TRBD2|15|TRBJ2-1
CASSIQAGAYNEQFF
TGTGCCAGTAGTATACAAGCGGGAGCCTACAATGAGCAGTTCTTC
>NA|TRBV6-6|TRBD1|14|TRBJ2-5
CASSLGQHQETQYF
TGTGCCAGCAGTTTGGGACAGCACCAAGAGACCCAGTACTTC
>NA|TRBV27|NA|16|TRBJ1-5
CASSPLPGDLNQPQHF
TGTGCCAGCAGCCCCCTACCCGGGGACCTGAATCAGCCCCAGCATTTT
>NA|TRBV5-1|TRBD2|13|TRBJ2-5
CASGGAGGETQYF
TGCGCCAGCGGAGGCGCGGGAGGAGAGACCCAGTACTTC
>NA|TRBV18|NA|15|TRBJ1-2
CASSLDRQANYGYTF
TGTGCCAGCTCACTTGACAGGCAAGCTAACTATGGCTACACCTTC
>NA|TRBV5-1|TRBD2|15|TRBJ2-7
CASSAGLAETYEQYF
TGCGCCAGCAGTGCGGGACTAGCGGAAACCTACGAGCAGTACTTC
>NA|TRBV27|NA|15|TRBJ2-1
CASSLSRGSYNEQFF
TGTGCCAGCAGTTTATCGAGGGGGTCCTACAATGAGCAGTTCTTC
>NA|TRBV5-1|NA|15|TRBJ2-2
CASRMAGLITGELFF
TGCGCCAGCAGAATGGCAGGACTCATCACCGGGGAGCTGTTTTTT
>NA|TRBV6-6|NA|12|TRBJ1-5
CASSYLRQPQHF
TGTGCCAGCAGTTACCTCCGTCAGCCCCAGCATTTT
>NA|TRBV7-9|NA|15|TRBJ2-2
CASSIWVEVTGELFF
TGTGCCAGCAGCATATGGGTAGAGGTCACCGGGGAGCTGTTTTTT
>NA|TRBV2|NA|16|TRBJ2-3
CASSEPRDTSTDTQYF
TGTGCCAGCAGTGAACCAAGGGACACTAGCACAGATACGCAGTATTTT
>NA|TRBV30|NA|12|TRBJ2-7
CAWSVPGDEQYF
TGTGCCTGGAGTGTACCAGGGGACGAGCAGTACTTC
>NA|TRBV28|NA|13|TRBJ1-1
CASSLPGATEAFF
TGTGCCAGCAGTTTACCGGGTGCCACTGAAGCTTTCTTT
>NA|TRBV28|TRBD1|15|TRBJ1-3
CASGQQGASGNTIYF
TGTGCCAGCGGCCAACAGGGGGCGAGTGGAAACACCATATATTTT
>few|TRBV28|TRBD1|16|TRBJ1-2
CASSFGGGQGAYGYTF
TGTGCCAGCAGTTTTGGAGGGGGACAGGGAGCCTATGGCTACACCTTC
>NA|TRBV4-1|NA|17|TRBJ2-2
CASSQEIPVRRTGELFF
TGCGCCAGCAGCCAAGAAATCCCGGTCAGGAGGACCGGGGAGCTGTTTTTT